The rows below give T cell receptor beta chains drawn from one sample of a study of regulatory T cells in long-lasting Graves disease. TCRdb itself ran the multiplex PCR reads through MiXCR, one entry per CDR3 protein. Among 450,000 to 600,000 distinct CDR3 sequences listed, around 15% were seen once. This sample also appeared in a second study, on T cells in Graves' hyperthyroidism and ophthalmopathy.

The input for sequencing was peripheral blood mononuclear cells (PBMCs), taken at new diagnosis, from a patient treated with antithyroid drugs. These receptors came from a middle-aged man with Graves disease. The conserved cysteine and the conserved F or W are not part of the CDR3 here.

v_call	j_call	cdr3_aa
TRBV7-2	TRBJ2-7	ASSLGAGLAGTYEQY
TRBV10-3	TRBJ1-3	AISAPGQNTIY
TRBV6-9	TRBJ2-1	ASSSTSGRSSEQF
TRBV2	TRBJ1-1	ASAMSMKGEAF
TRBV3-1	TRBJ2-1	ASSQDRIRNEQF
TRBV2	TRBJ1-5	ASSHGRDSNQPQH
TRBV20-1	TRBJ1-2	SARVEITNYGYT
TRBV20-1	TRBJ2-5	SARGVSGKQETQY
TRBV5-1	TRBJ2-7	ASRRTSGPLEQY
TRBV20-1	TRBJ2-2	SARDHSGRESTGELF
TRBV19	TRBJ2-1	ASSIGFGASGSPMYNEQF
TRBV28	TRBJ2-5	ASSSVQGSETQY
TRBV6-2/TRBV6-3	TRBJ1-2	ASSYTRNYGYT
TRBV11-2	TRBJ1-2	ASSLHRDRETMEGYT
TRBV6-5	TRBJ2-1	ASSYGLTSGSDEQF
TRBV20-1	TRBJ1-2	SARGRGIGYGYT
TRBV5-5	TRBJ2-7	ASSFMSSTYEQY